This T cell receptor beta chain was recovered during a study of CD4+ T cells in melanoma. Clones were read by immunoSEQ multiplex PCR, and TCRdb kept only the in-frame ones, dropping some. The sample yields roughly 12,000 clones, roughly 69% seen once. Regarding the study as a whole: Reportedly, melanoma neoantigen-specific CD4+ T cells showed varied differentiation states. A reported correlation linked neoantigen-specific CD4+ T cells to CD8+, macrophage and B cell function.

Points on this clone: Its antigen is as yet unknown.

Germline CDR1 is SGHAT and CDR2 is FQNNGV. V lost 4 bases, J lost 3 bases, and 13 bases lay in between. The CDR3 covers 14 residues. This TCR derives from a human donor with melanoma. Sequenced: cells from a culture (not recorded whether cultured in vitro). The chain joins TRBV11-2 to TRBJ2-7; D is tentatively TRBD1 or TRBD2 (5 bases each). CDR3 loop: CASSSGRQGYEQYF. In DNA form, the CDR3 reads TGTGCCAGCAGCTCGGGACGGCAGGGCTACGAGCAGTACTTC.